These 16 T cell receptor beta chains share one sample of origin, sequenced in a study of CD8 T cells in ankylosing spondylitis. One entry per CDR3 protein, called by TCRdb with MiXCR from the 5' RACE reads. The profile covers about 270,000 distinct CDR3 sequences, with roughly a third appearing a single time and 3.5% to 4.5% taken by the ten largest. The sequencing input was blood, either unsorted or a sorted T cell fraction (not recorded which). Receptors originate from a male donor with ankylosing spondylitis or in good health (not recorded which).

A few counts support this clonotype. V gene TRBV10-3 combines with J gene TRBJ2-5; D is unclear. From germline, CDR1 is ENHRY and CDR2 SYGVKD. The CDR3 totals 13 residues. V dropped 7 bases and J dropped 1 base, with 10 bases sitting between them. CDR3 loop: CAIMGSGQETQYF. The CDR3 nucleotides read TGTGCCATCATGGGCTCCGGCCAAGAGACCCAGTACTTC.

In its sample, this clonotype was seen a few times. This chain uses TRBV6-5 with TRBJ2-1; 10 positions agree with TRBD2. Unmatched junction bases numbered 10, after V lost 4 bases and J lost 7 bases. Germline V gives CDR1 MNHEY, CDR2 SVGAGI. The CDR3 extends over 16 amino acids. The CDR3 sequence is CASSSEAGGRRNEQFF. CDR3 DNA sequence: TGTGCCAGCAGTTCCGAAGCGGGGGGGCGTAGGAATGAGCAGTTCTTC.

This chain uses TRBV12-3 or TRBV12-4 with TRBJ1-5; 9 nucleotides agree with TRBD1. This CDR3 has 15 residues. V trimming: 7 bases; J trimming: 3 bases; junction bases outside the gene matches: 7. CDR3 in DNA: TGTGCCAGCATGCCCGACAGGGGGGCCAATCAGCCCCAGCATTTT. Encoded protein: CASMPDRGANQPQHF.

This clonotype was recorded a few times. This chain links TRBV12-3 or TRBV12-4 with TRBJ1-1; D is uncertain. This CDR3 is built from 12 residues. V lost 7 bases and J lost 0, with 6 bases in between. CDR3 sequence reads: CASTLMNTEAFF. The CDR3, as DNA: TGTGCCAGCACCCTGATGAACACTGAAGCTTTCTTT.

This sequence joins TRBV7-2 and TRBJ2-1, with 10 bases matching TRBD2. Trimming removed 0 bases from V and 5 bases from J; junction bases left unmatched: 7. The CDR3 is 17 residues long. Germline CDR1 and CDR2: SGHTA and FQGNSA. The CDR3 DNA is TGTGCCAGCAGCTTAGCCGGGTCCGGGACTAGCGACAATGAGCAGTTCTTC. Translating gives CASSLAGSGTSDNEQFF.

This clonotype was seen only a few times. The V and J genes are TRBV5-6 and TRBJ1-2; 9 bases agree with TRBD1. The CDR3 is 16 residues long. V lost 4 bases, J lost 4 bases, and 11 bases stayed unmatched. CDR1 SGHDT and CDR2 YYEEEE come from the germline V gene. The CDR3, as DNA: TGTGCCAGCAGCCGCGGCGCGGGACAGGGTGGCTATGGCTACACCTTC. Translated, it gives CASSRGAGQGGYGYTF.

The chain carries TRBV7-6 and TRBJ1-1; D not resolved. This CDR3 spans 16 amino acids. Germline values: CDR1 SGHVS, CDR2 FNYEAQ. The germline V and J ends were trimmed by 2 bases and 1 base, with 14 bases remaining between them. CDR3 protein: CASSLYSRTPNTEAFF. The CDR3 DNA is TGTGCCAGCAGCTTATATTCCAGAACTCCGAACACTGAAGCTTTCTTT.

The V and J genes are TRBV12-3 or TRBV12-4 and TRBJ2-1; possibly TRBD2 for D (6 bases). V lost 1 base, J lost 10 bases, and 14 bases lay in between. CDR3 length: 14 amino acids. CDR3: CASSLGGARGEQFF. The CDR3 coding sequence is TGTGCCAGCAGTTTAGGAGGGGCACGGGGGGAGCAGTTCTTC.

The genes are TRBV5-1 and TRBJ2-2, with D unclear. Germline CDR1 is SGHRS and CDR2 is YFSETQ. CDR3 length equals 14 residues. The V end lost 3 bases, the J end lost 4 bases, and 10 bases lay between the germline ends. The CDR3 region has the DNA TGCGCCAGCAGCTCGTCCCAATCCACCGGGGAGCTGTTTTTT. Translation gives CASSSSQSTGELFF.

The V and J genes are TRBV19 and TRBJ2-5; tentatively, D is TRBD2 (5 bases). With 6 bases removed from V and 3 bases from J, the gap between germline ends came to 11 bases. CDR1 is LNHDA, CDR2 SQIVND, per germline (reference sequence). This CDR3 has 13 residues. The CDR3 region is CASSMDWEETQYF. DNA of the CDR3: TGTGCCAGTAGCATGGACTGGGAAGAGACCCAGTACTTC. The full variable domain, completed using reference TRBV19 and TRBJ2-5, is DGGITQSPKYLFRKEGQNVTLSCEQNLNHDAMYWYRQDPGQGLRLIYYSQIVNDFQKGDIAEGYSVSREKKESFPLTVTSAQKNPTAFYLCASSMDWEETQYFGPGTRLLVL.

V usage is TRBV6-1 and J usage is TRBJ2-7; no firm D call. Germline V gene sequence: CDR1 MNHNS, CDR2 SASEGT. V lost 2 bases and J lost 4, with 9 bases in between. There are 13 residues in the CDR3. The CDR3 reads CASSESSRYEQYF. The CDR3 DNA reads as TGTGCCAGCAGTGAAAGTTCACGTTACGAGCAGTACTTC.

The rearrangement links TRBV5-6 to TRBJ1-4; no firm D call. The germline V and J ends were trimmed by 0 bases and 7 bases, with 19 bases remaining between them. The CDR3 sequence is 17 residues long. From germline, CDR1 is SGHDT and CDR2 YYEEEE. DNA for the CDR3: TGTGCCAGCAGCTTGGGTGAAAACGCCTTATGGGGTGAAAAACTGTTTTTT. Amino acids: CASSLGENALWGEKLFF. Filled out from reference TRBV5-6 and TRBJ1-4, the complete variable domain reads DAGVTQSPTHLIKTRGQQVTLRCSPKSGHDTVSWYQQALGQGPQFIFQYYEEEERQRGNFPDRFSGHQFPNYSSELNVNALLLGDSALYLCASSLGENALWGEKLFFGSGTQLSVL.

This clonotype was seen only a few times. The chain is built from TRBV7-3 and TRBJ2-5; the D gene is possibly TRBD2 (5 bases). Germline lookup yields CDR1 SGHTA and CDR2 FQGTGA. CDR3 length: 14 residues. The V and J ends lost 4 bases and 5 bases respectively, with 14 bases between them. The DNA of the CDR3 is TGTGCCAGCAGCTCTCTCTACCCGGGGGAGACCCAGTACTTC. It yields the protein CASSSLYPGETQYF.

In this sample, this clonotype turned up a few times. The chain is built from TRBV7-9 and TRBJ1-5; D uncertain. The J call is in doubt because the DNA end fits TRBJ2-3 better. CDR3 length equals 11 residues. CDR1 is SEHNR, CDR2 FQNEAQ, per germline (reference sequence). The CDR3: CASSLDGAQYF. CDR3 DNA: TGTGCCAGCAGCTTGGACGGTGCCCAGTATTTT.

This sequence joins TRBV5-1 and TRBJ2-2; D might be TRBD1 (6 bases). V gave up 1 base and J gave up 2 bases, with 9 bases separating them. The CDR3 length is 15 residues. CDR1 and CDR2 (germline): SGHRS, YFSETQ. CDR3 protein: CASSLLDRNTGELFF. In nucleotides, the CDR3 is TGCGCCAGCAGCTTGCTGGACAGAAACACCGGGGAGCTGTTTTTT.

About this clonotype itself: Mismatch with germline at one junction end may stem from a read error. The chain couples TRBV12-3 or TRBV12-4 to TRBJ2-1; 8 nucleotides align to TRBD2. The CDR3 runs 12 residues. The CDR3 loop reads CASRLAGPEQFF. The CDR3 coding sequence is TGTGCCAGCCGTTTAGCGGGACCTGAGCAGTTCTTC.